This entry is about one T cell receptor (beta chain). Authors' methods: Amplification from reference gene primers served as the basis for estimated nucleated cell counts. The assay was immunoSEQ multiplex PCR, and TCRdb's table has in-frame clones only and misses some. The V and J calls and clone size are taken from that table; D and trimming were inferred from the DNA. The table has 96,000 or so clones, around 90% seen once. These data are taken from a study of blood T cell repertoires in COVID-19. Study overall: Samples came from the United States, Italy and Spain, spanning acute and convalescent COVID-19. T cells, B-cell-depleted T cells, or PBMCs supplied cDNA or gDNA.

Followed longitudinally, the Seattle patients had been enrolled during active infection. This CDR3 has 15 amino acids. V was clipped by 0 bases and J by 8 bases; unmatched bases: 5. Per germline, CDR1 LGHDT and CDR2 YNNKEL (reference sequence). The sequence was obtained from a human donor with COVID-19, enrolled during active disease. The donor label of this sample is uncertain. The rearrangement joins TRBV3-1 (or the pseudogene TRBV3-2) to TRBJ2-2; 8 positions agree with TRBD2. Sequenced material: peripheral blood. The CDR3 DNA sequence: TGTGCCAGCAGCCAAGAAGGCGGGGGGACGGGGGAGCTGTTTTTT. Its translation: CASSQEGGGTGELFF.